Sequencing of this TCR beta chain was carried out in a study of blood T cell repertoires in COVID-19. Across the study: Material from acute and convalescent COVID-19 was sourced from the United States, Italy and Spain. Sample material is recorded as cDNA or gDNA derived from T cells, B-cell-depleted T cells, or PBMCs.

Original processing notes: How many nucleated cells were present was estimated from reference gene primer amplification. Profiling relied on immunoSEQ multiplex PCR, and the TCRdb table lists in-frame clones only, not all of them. V, J and clone size derive from that table, while D and trimming were established from the DNA sequence. Of around 150,000 clones in the sample, 82% were seen once. Followed longitudinally, the Seattle patients had been enrolled during active infection. Germline V gene data show CDR1 as SGHAT and CDR2 as FQNNGV. This CDR3 is 14 amino acids long. The V end was cut by 0 bases, the J end by 8 bases, with 11 bases between.

Sequencing was carried out using peripheral blood. The V and J genes are TRBV11-2 and TRBJ2-1; TRBD1 might be the D (5 bases). This TCR came from a woman aged 40 to 50 with COVID-19, enrolled during active disease. CDR3 DNA: TGTGCCAGCAGCTTAGACAGACAGTCATATGAGCAGTTCTTC. It translates to CASSLDRQSYEQFF. The whole variable domain, filled in from reference TRBV11-2 and TRBJ2-1, reads EAGVAQSPRYKIIEKRQSVAFWCNPISGHATLYWYQQILGQGPKLLIQFQNNGVVDDSQLPKDRFSAERLKGVDSTLKIQPAKLEDSAVYLCASSLDRQSYEQFFGPGTRLTVL.